These 20 T cell receptor beta chains were all obtained from the same sample, sequenced in a study of Ad26.COV2.S vaccination and SARS-CoV-2 variants. TCRdb keeps only in-frame clones here, not all; method: immunoSEQ multiplex PCR. Seen here are about 280,000 clones, approximately 87% observed once, and the top ten hold about 3.5%. Treatment described: around 19 received Ad26.COV2.S at low or high dose, single or two shots; about 5 received placebo; per-sample allocation not given. Day 63 following the first vaccine or placebo injection was when the samples were taken. The material sequenced was peripheral blood, taken in a trial of Ad26.COV2.S vaccine versus placebo. These receptor sequences come from a person between 18 and 65 years old who received the Ad26.COV2.S COVID-19 vaccine or a placebo.

The chain recombines TRBV19 with TRBJ2-2; D is perhaps TRBD1 or TRBD2 (6 bases each). The CDR3 is 16 amino acids. V dropped 8 bases and J dropped 4 bases, with 20 bases sitting between them. The germline V gene has CDR1 LNHDA and CDR2 SQIVND (reference sequence). CDR3 nucleotide sequence: TGTGCCAGTCGCCTGGTTGGGGGGCTTGGCACCGGGGAGCTGTTTTTT. Residues: CASRLVGGLGTGELFF.

This chain joins TRBV30 and TRBJ1-2, with D tentatively TRBD1 (6 bases). Trimming removed 3 bases at V and 8 bases at J, with 16 bases between. There are 13 residues in the CDR3. CDR1 and CDR2 (germline): GTSNPN, SVGIG (reference sequence). CDR3 sequence (DNA): TGTGCCTGGAGCGAAGGGGGAAAGGGAGGCTACACCTTC. Translation: CAWSEGGKGGYTF. Variable domain in full (rest from reference TRBV30 and TRBJ1-2): SQTIHQWPATLVQPVGSPLSLECTVEGTSNPNLYWYRQAAGRGLQLLFYSVGIGQISSEVPQNLSASRPQDRQFILSSKKLLLSDSGFYLCAWSEGGKGGYTFGSGTRLTVV.

The chain is built from TRBV4-3 and TRBJ1-1; TRBD1 might be the D (5 bases). Germline V gene lookup returns CDR1 LGHNA and CDR2 YSLEER. V was cut by 0 bases and J by 3 bases, with 14 bases left in between. There are 16 residues in the CDR3. CDR3 amino acids: CASSQDGRAGDTEAFF. The CDR3 bases are TGCGCCAGCAGCCAAGATGGGAGGGCGGGGGACACTGAAGCTTTCTTT.

The chain combines TRBV9 with TRBJ1-2, with a tentative D call TRBD1 (5 bases). CDR3 length: 15 residues. Germline V gives CDR1 SGDLS, CDR2 YYNGEE. V was pared by 0 bases and J by 4 bases, with 13 bases between. The CDR3 DNA is TGTGCCAGCAGCGTAGATCCGACAGTTGGCTATGGCTACACCTTC. Protein product: CASSVDPTVGYGYTF. The whole variable domain, remainder taken from reference TRBV9 and TRBJ1-2, is DSGVTQTPKHLITATGQRVTLRCSPRSGDLSVYWYQQSLDQGLQFLIQYYNGEERAKGNILERFSAQQFPDLHSELNLSSLELGDSALYFCASSVDPTVGYGYTFGSGTRLTVV.

CDR3 bases: TGCGCCAGCAGCCAAGATCCCCGGACAGAAGATGAGCAGTTCTTC. This sequence encodes CASSQDPRTEDEQFF. The rearrangement links TRBV4-1 to TRBJ2-1; a possible D gene is TRBD1 (6 bases). V was trimmed by 0 bases and J by 8 bases, leaving 14 bases between them. The CDR3 consists of 15 residues. Germline V gene lookup returns CDR1 MGHRA and CDR2 YSYEKL.

The V gene is TRBV6-4, the J gene TRBJ1-6; possibly TRBD1 for D (5 bases). V was trimmed by 8 bases and J by 10 bases, leaving 15 bases between them. There are 13 residues in the CDR3. Germline loops: CDR1 MRHNA, CDR2 SNTAGT. The CDR3 reads CASLLGRVSPLHF. The CDR3 DNA reads as TGTGCCAGCTTGCTGGGCAGGGTCTCACCCCTCCACTTT.

This clone was observed a handful of times. Other DNA sequences in the same sample also yield this CDR3. The chain uses TRBV12-3 or TRBV12-4 and TRBJ2-7; TRBD1 or TRBD2 may be the D gene (5 bases each). This CDR3 has 13 amino acids. Trimming stripped 3 bases from V and 2 bases from J, with 8 bases between. The CDR3 DNA follows: TGTGCCAGCAGTTTTGGGGGAACCTACGAGCAGTACTTC. Amino acid sequence: CASSFGGTYEQYF.

This sequence joins TRBV14 and TRBJ2-1; 8 nucleotides align to TRBD2. The CDR3 spans 14 residues. Germline CDR1 SGHDN, CDR2 FVKESK. V gave up 2 bases and J gave up 8 bases; unmatched junction bases: 5. The CDR3 is CASSQSGGSYEQFF. In DNA form, the CDR3 reads TGTGCCAGCAGCCAAAGCGGGGGCAGCTATGAGCAGTTCTTC.

The chain joins TRBV19 to TRBJ2-1; 7 nucleotides agree with TRBD2. The ends lost 10 bases at V and 1 base at J; junction bases unmatched: 7. The CDR3 extends over 14 amino acids. CDR1 is LNHDA and CDR2 is SQIVND in the germline V gene (reference sequence). The CDR3 reads CATRGEGSYNEQFF. The CDR3, as DNA: TGTGCCACCCGGGGGGAGGGGTCCTACAATGAGCAGTTCTTC.

The CDR3 region has the DNA TGTGCCAGCAGCGTCGTGCGGGAGACCCAGTACTTC. Residues: CASSVVRETQYF. The rearrangement joins TRBV3-1 (or the pseudogene TRBV3-2) to TRBJ2-5; no reliable D call. Germline V gene lookup returns CDR1 LGHDT and CDR2 YNNKEL (reference sequence). CDR3 length: 12 amino acids. V was clipped by 5 bases and J by 5 bases, with 9 bases between them.

The chain employs TRBV5-1 and TRBJ2-2; D perhaps matches TRBD1 (6 bases). Germline lookup yields CDR1 SGHRS and CDR2 YFSETQ. V was shortened by 1 base and J by 6 bases, with 10 bases between the two germline ends. This CDR3 is 14 amino acids long. The CDR3: CASSLPTGSGELFF. CDR3 bases: TGCGCCAGCAGCTTGCCAACAGGGTCCGGGGAGCTGTTTTTT.

The gene calls are TRBV2 and TRBJ2-2, with unresolved D. CDR1 and CDR2 from the germline V gene are SNHLY and FYNNEI. The CDR3 covers 15 residues. V lost 7 bases to trimming and J lost 0 bases, with 12 bases between them. This CDR3 is CASNPANANTGELFF. The CDR3 nucleotides are TGTGCCAGCAATCCGGCAAACGCGAACACCGGGGAGCTGTTTTTT.

The gene calls are TRBV18 and TRBJ1-1; the match to TRBD1 covers 8 bases. The germline V gene encodes CDR1 KGHSH and CDR2 LQKENI. The CDR3 loop spans 16 amino acids. J lost 2 bases, V lost 2 bases, and 7 bases had no gene match. The CDR3: CASSPGQGAGNTEAFF. CDR3 nucleotide sequence: TGTGCCAGCTCACCAGGTCAGGGGGCGGGTAACACTGAAGCTTTCTTT.

In nucleotides, the CDR3 is TGCAGTGCTCGACAGGGGCCCGAGCAGTACTTC. This codes for CSARQGPEQYF. V gene TRBV20-1 combines with J gene TRBJ2-7; 8 nucleotides match TRBD1. Germline CDR1 is DFQATT and CDR2 is SNEGSKA (reference sequence). This CDR3 region has 11 residues. The ends lost 5 bases at V and 6 bases at J; junction bases unmatched: 3.

The chain employs TRBV6-5 and TRBJ2-7; the D gene could be TRBD1 or TRBD2 (6 bases each). This CDR3 has 15 residues. The germline V gene encodes CDR1 MNHEY and CDR2 SVGAGI. V was clipped by 2 bases and J by 5 bases, with 16 bases between them. The CDR3 spells CASSYTTRGQHEQYF. CDR3 sequence (DNA): TGTGCCAGCAGTTACACCACCCGGGGGCAGCACGAGCAGTACTTC.

The chain employs TRBV5-1 and TRBJ1-4; no reliable D call. This CDR3 is built from 14 residues. With 7 bases removed from V and 0 bases from J, the gap between germline ends came to 10 bases. Germline CDR1 and CDR2: SGHRS and YFSETQ. CDR3 amino acids: CASGVSATNEKLFF. CDR3 DNA sequence: TGCGCCAGCGGGGTGTCCGCAACTAATGAAAAACTGTTTTTT. Using reference TRBV5-1 and TRBJ1-4 for the parts outside the CDR3, the full variable domain is KAGVTQTPRYLIKTRGQQVTLSCSPISGHRSVSWYQQTPGQGLQFLFEYFSETQRNKGNFPGRFSGRQFSNSRSEMNVSTLELGDSALYLCASGVSATNEKLFFGSGTQLSVL.

The CDR3 DNA follows: TGTGCCAGCAGCCAAGCCCGAACAGTTTCCTACGAGCAGTACTTC. This translates into CASSQARTVSYEQYF. V is TRBV3-1 (or the pseudogene TRBV3-2) and J is TRBJ2-7, with D unclear. Germline loops: CDR1 LGHDT, CDR2 YNNKEL (reference sequence). The CDR3 spans 15 residues. The V and J ends lost 1 base and 1 base respectively, with 11 bases between them.

This clone showed up just a few times. Within the sample, other DNA sequences also encode this same CDR3. The V gene is TRBV5-5, the J gene TRBJ1-2; D gene uncertain. CDR3 length: 14 residues. Germline V CDR1 and CDR2: SGHKS, YYEKEE (reference sequence). V shed 0 bases and J shed 2 bases, with 8 bases lying between them. CDR3 in amino acids: CASSLATGNYGYTF. Written as DNA, the CDR3 is TGTGCCAGCAGCTTGGCCACGGGGAACTATGGCTACACCTTC.

The chain combines TRBV2 with TRBJ1-2; TRBD1 matches at 8 bases. The germline V gene encodes CDR1 SNHLY and CDR2 FYNNEI. This CDR3 contains 12 residues. J was trimmed by 6 bases and V by 6 bases; bases with no gene match: 3. Here the CDR3 DNA reads TGTGCCAGCAGCGGACAGGGTGATGGCTACACCTTC. Translated: CASSGQGDGYTF.

This chain links TRBV2 with TRBJ1-3; D is unresolved. V lost 0 bases and J 0 bases, leaving 6 bases between the germline ends. In germline, CDR1 is SNHLY, CDR2 FYNNEI. The CDR3 runs 15 residues. The CDR3 nucleotides are TGTGCCAGCAGTGAAGCGGTTCTCTCTGGAAACACCATATATTTT. Amino acids: CASSEAVLSGNTIYF.